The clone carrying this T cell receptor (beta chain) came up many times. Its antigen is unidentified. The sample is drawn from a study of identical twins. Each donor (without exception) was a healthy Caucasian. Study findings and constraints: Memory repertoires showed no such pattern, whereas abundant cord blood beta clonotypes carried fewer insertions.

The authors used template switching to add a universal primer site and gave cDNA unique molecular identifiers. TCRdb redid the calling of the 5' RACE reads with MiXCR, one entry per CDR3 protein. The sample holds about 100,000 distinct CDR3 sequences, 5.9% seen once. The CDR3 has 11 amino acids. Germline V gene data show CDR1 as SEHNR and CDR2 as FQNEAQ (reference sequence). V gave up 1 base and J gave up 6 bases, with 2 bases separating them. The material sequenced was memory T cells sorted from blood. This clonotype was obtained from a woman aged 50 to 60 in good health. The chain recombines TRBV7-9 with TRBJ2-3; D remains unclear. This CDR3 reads CASSLVDTQYF. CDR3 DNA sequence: TGTGCCAGCAGCTTAGTGGATACGCAGTATTTT.